This is a list of T cell receptor beta chains from one sample in a study of shared clonotypes between healthy human individuals. The assay was immunoSEQ multiplex PCR, and TCRdb's table has in-frame clones only and misses some. The sample lists about 1.9 million clones, about 94% occurring once. Specimen: naive CD8+ T cells from PBMCs. The receptors come from a man in his late teens or twenties in good health. Some clones in this sample may be carry-over from other donors' samples. Each CDR3 is given with its conserved first and last residue. Fields, in order: D gene, V gene, clone size, CDR3 protein. D genes are given only for firm matches. The size entry is marked missing in some rows and otherwise reads once, few, many or a size class.

D gene: TRBD1; V gene: TRBV5-1; clone size: -; CDR3 protein: CASSGGQGAYEQYF
D gene: TRBD2; V gene: TRBV7-3; clone size: -; CDR3 protein: CASSRLAGGNNEQFF
D gene: TRBD1; V gene: TRBV7-9; clone size: -; CDR3 protein: CASSPGQGLREQYF
D gene: -; V gene: TRBV7-6; clone size: -; CDR3 protein: CASSLAIEGASTDTQYF
D gene: TRBD2; V gene: TRBV18; clone size: -; CDR3 protein: CASSPASGSLYEQFF
D gene: -; V gene: TRBV6-1; clone size: -; CDR3 protein: CASRTGPVAYNEQFF
D gene: TRBD2; V gene: TRBV13; clone size: -; CDR3 protein: CASRTGTSGASSTDTQYF
D gene: TRBD2; V gene: TRBV6-5; clone size: -; CDR3 protein: CASSYPGGPADTQYF
D gene: -; V gene: TRBV7-2; clone size: -; CDR3 protein: CASSLRLAAYQETQYF
D gene: -; V gene: TRBV15; clone size: -; CDR3 protein: CATSRARDTESGNTIYF
D gene: TRBD1; V gene: TRBV28; clone size: -; CDR3 protein: CASSPGQGRWNEKLFF
D gene: TRBD1; V gene: TRBV18; clone size: -; CDR3 protein: CASSPGTGDSYEQYF
D gene: -; V gene: TRBV11-2; clone size: -; CDR3 protein: CASSSQAGPPKDEQYF
D gene: -; V gene: TRBV6-5; clone size: -; CDR3 protein: CASGPAIGTDTQYF
D gene: -; V gene: TRBV7-6; clone size: -; CDR3 protein: CASSLDDSGNTIYF
D gene: TRBD1; V gene: TRBV9; clone size: -; CDR3 protein: CASSTRQGATDTQYF
D gene: -; V gene: TRBV27; clone size: -; CDR3 protein: CASSFSIFQPQHF
D gene: TRBD2; V gene: TRBV27; clone size: once; CDR3 protein: CASSLSGGGYEQYF
D gene: -; V gene: TRBV27; clone size: -; CDR3 protein: CASSSSLGQVAYEQYF
D gene: -; V gene: TRBV27; clone size: -; CDR3 protein: CASSWNWGLSNQPQHF
D gene: TRBD2; V gene: TRBV16; clone size: -; CDR3 protein: CASSQLVLAETQETQYF
D gene: -; V gene: TRBV9; clone size: few; CDR3 protein: CASSVEPSQGDTQYF
D gene: TRBD2; V gene: TRBV4-1; clone size: -; CDR3 protein: CASSHELAGQETQYF
D gene: -; V gene: TRBV19; clone size: once; CDR3 protein: CASSTGLTNEKLFF
D gene: TRBD1; V gene: TRBV2; clone size: -; CDR3 protein: CASGGTGERPEAFF
D gene: TRBD2; V gene: TRBV13; clone size: once; CDR3 protein: CASSLGPSGRVEQFF
D gene: TRBD2; V gene: TRBV14; clone size: -; CDR3 protein: CASSQASLAGGEQFF
D gene: -; V gene: TRBV29-1; clone size: -; CDR3 protein: CSVAEGPANYGYTF
D gene: -; V gene: TRBV27; clone size: -; CDR3 protein: CASSTPFEQYF
D gene: -; V gene: TRBV28; clone size: -; CDR3 protein: CASTIQGGSYEQYF
D gene: -; V gene: TRBV19; clone size: once; CDR3 protein: CASSITVISNQPQHF
D gene: -; V gene: TRBV9; clone size: once; CDR3 protein: CASSVAWQAGETQYF
D gene: -; V gene: TRBV13; clone size: -; CDR3 protein: CATSEGYTDTQYF
D gene: -; V gene: TRBV27; clone size: once; CDR3 protein: CASTHEQYF
D gene: TRBD1; V gene: TRBV6-6; clone size: -; CDR3 protein: CASSEPGQGGETQYF
D gene: -; V gene: TRBV11-2; clone size: -; CDR3 protein: CASSFAQGGYEQFF
D gene: -; V gene: TRBV6-5; clone size: -; CDR3 protein: CASSYFTGHNFEQYF